A single sample is the source of the 25 T cell receptor beta chains below, sequenced in a study of blood T cells in healthy people across ages. With a J-beta primer mix and a sample-barcoded 5' primer, a second PCR ran roughly 6 to 11 cycles. TCRdb reprocessed the 5' RACE reads with MiXCR, giving one entry per CDR3 protein. The sample consists of roughly 1,100,000 distinct CDR3 sequences, about 25% of them appearing once. The same specimen was also included in a second study, on T cells of mothers and their children.

The sequenced sample consisted of blood. Source of these receptors: a girl aged 2-10 years in good health.

V and J are TRBV5-1 and TRBJ2-5; D might be TRBD2 (6 bases). Germline V gene lookup returns CDR1 SGHRS and CDR2 YFSETQ. The CDR3 runs to 15 residues. V lost 2 bases to trimming and J lost 5 bases, with 16 bases between them. The CDR3 DNA follows: TGCGCCAGCAGCTTCCAGTGGCGGGGTGGGGAGACCCAGTACTTC. Protein product: CASSFQWRGGETQYF.

This clonotype was observed a handful of times. The chain joins TRBV6-5 to TRBJ1-2, with D possibly matching TRBD1 (6 bases). The CDR3 is 14 amino acids. Trimming shortened V by 5 bases and J by 6 bases, and 16 bases separated the two germline ends. Germline CDR1 MNHEY, CDR2 SVGAGI. The CDR3 protein is CASSTLDSPNGYTF. The CDR3 DNA sequence: TGTGCCAGCAGTACCCTGGACAGCCCTAATGGCTACACCTTC.

The J gene is TRBJ2-3, the V gene TRBV9; 9 bases agree with TRBD2. The CDR3 sequence is 15 residues long. Germline V gene sequence: CDR1 SGDLS, CDR2 YYNGEE. V lost 2 bases to trimming and J lost 2 bases; unmatched junction nucleotides: 3. The CDR3 bases are TGTGCCAGCAGCGTTAGCGGGAGCGACACAGATACGCAGTATTTT. Translation gives CASSVSGSDTDTQYF.

On this clonotype itself: A much larger clone is a single base away; this may be a read error. Because the CDR3 is missing its conserved closing phenylalanine or tryptophan, this is likely a read error. The rearrangement joins TRBV7-9 to TRBJ2-7, with D maybe TRBD2 (6 bases). The assigned J gene may be wrong: the sequence end matches TRBJ2-5 better. CDR3 length: 15 amino acids. Germline lookup yields CDR1 SEHNR and CDR2 FQNEAQ (reference sequence). DNA of the CDR3: TGTGCCAGCAGCTTAGCGCGGGGATTCCAAGAGACCCAGTACTCC. This translates into CASSLARGFQETQYS.

Many counts were recorded for this clonotype. The chain has TRBV7-2 and TRBJ1-1; a weak D match, TRBD1 (5 bases). Deletions cut 3 bases from V and 4 bases from J, with 9 bases between. The CDR3 sequence is 13 residues long. The germline V gene has CDR1 SGHTA and CDR2 FQGNSA. The CDR3 sequence: CASSFGGSTEAFF. The CDR3 DNA is TGTGCCAGCAGCTTCGGGGGGAGCACTGAAGCTTTCTTT.

This clonotype was counted a few times. V is TRBV29-1 and J is TRBJ2-6; TRBD1 or TRBD2 may be the D gene (5 bases each). The V end lost 1 base, the J end lost 2 bases, and 12 bases lay between the germline ends. Germline V lookup: CDR1 SQVTM, CDR2 ANQGSEA. CDR3 length: 16 residues. This CDR3 is CSVEARDGAGANVLTF. DNA for the CDR3: TGCAGCGTTGAAGCGAGGGACGGGGCTGGGGCCAACGTCCTGACTTTC.

V gene TRBV29-1 combines with J gene TRBJ2-1; D might be TRBD1 (5 bases). Germline V gene lookup returns CDR1 SQVTM and CDR2 ANQGSEA. This CDR3 has 11 amino acids. Trimming removed 2 bases from V and 7 bases from J, with 6 bases in between. The CDR3 sequence: CSVEKGNEQFF. CDR3 DNA sequence: TGCAGCGTTGAAAAGGGGAATGAGCAGTTCTTC.

The chain joins TRBV15 to TRBJ2-7, with D perhaps TRBD1 (6 bases). The CDR3 loop spans 16 amino acids. Deletions cut 0 bases from V and 3 bases from J, with 15 bases between. CDR1 and CDR2 (germline): LNHNV, YYDKDF (reference sequence). The CDR3 is CATSRDFGRGSYEQYF. The CDR3 region has the DNA TGTGCCACCAGCAGAGATTTCGGAAGGGGGAGCTACGAGCAGTACTTC.

J is TRBJ2-5 and V is TRBV6-1; D possibly corresponds to TRBD2 (5 bases). TRBJ2-1 matches the DNA end more closely, so the J call is doubtful. CDR3 size: 16 residues. The V gene's germline CDR1 is MNHNS and CDR2 SASEGT. The CDR3: CASSALEADYYNEQFF. The CDR3, as DNA: TGTGCCAGCAGCGCTTTAGAAGCAGACTATTACAATGAGCAGTTCTTC.

V usage is TRBV4-2 and J usage is TRBJ2-5; 7 nucleotides match TRBD1. TRBJ2-7 explains the end of the DNA better; the J call may be wrong. The germline CDR1 and CDR2 sequences are LGHNA and YNFKEQ. This CDR3 is built from 14 residues. CDR3 sequence reads: CASSQRGQPYEQYF. CDR3 nucleotide sequence: TGTGCCAGCAGCCAAAGGGGACAGCCCTACGAGCAGTACTTC.

Only a few counts were recorded for this clonotype. Compared with germline, one end of the junction differs, possibly owing to a read error. The chain is built from TRBV27 and TRBJ2-1; 9 bases align to TRBD1. The V gene's germline CDR1 is MNHEY and CDR2 SMNVEV (reference sequence). There are 14 residues in the CDR3. DNA for the CDR3: TGCGCCAGCAGTTGGACAGGGGTCGGATATGAGCAGTTCTTC. This codes for CASSWTGVGYEQFF.

This chain's CDR3 is CSVIPGQNSGNTIYF. CDR3 sequence (DNA): TGCAGCGTAATACCGGGACAAAACTCTGGAAACACCATATATTTT. The gene calls are TRBV29-1 and TRBJ1-3; a weak D match, TRBD1 (6 bases). Germline loops: CDR1 SQVTM, CDR2 ANQGSEA. The CDR3 loop spans 15 amino acids. The V and J ends lost 6 bases and 0 bases respectively, with 15 bases between them.

This sequence joins TRBV29-1 and TRBJ1-2, with a weak D call TRBD1 (5 bases). This CDR3 is built from 11 residues. Germline lookup yields CDR1 SQVTM and CDR2 ANQGSEA. V lost 7 bases and J lost 6, with 12 bases in between. Here the CDR3 reads CSGQGWDGYTF. DNA of the CDR3: TGCAGCGGTCAGGGATGGGATGGCTACACCTTC.

V usage is TRBV15 and J usage is TRBJ2-7; the D gene could be TRBD1 or TRBD2 (6 bases each). The germline gives CDR1 LNHNV, CDR2 YYDKDF (reference sequence). The CDR3 loop spans 17 amino acids. V lost 0 bases, J lost 0 bases, and 15 bases lay in between. The CDR3, as DNA: TGTGCCACCAGCAGAGATCGGGGGCGGAGGATCTCCTACGAGCAGTACTTC. Translated: CATSRDRGRRISYEQYF.

The sample holds a few counts of this clonotype. CDR3 sequence: CSASGEPEHNEQFF. The CDR3 nucleotides read TGCAGTGCTAGCGGGGAACCAGAGCACAATGAGCAGTTCTTC. The rearrangement links TRBV20-1 to TRBJ2-1; TRBD2 might be the D (5 bases). V was shortened by 3 bases and J by 5 bases, with 14 bases between the two germline ends. CDR3 size: 14 residues. Germline V gene sequence: CDR1 DFQATT, CDR2 SNEGSKA (reference sequence).

This clonotype was counted a few times. The rearrangement links TRBV4-2 to TRBJ2-2, with 11 nucleotides matching TRBD2. This CDR3 comprises 15 residues. Trimming at V came to 5 bases and at J to 6 bases, leaving 5 bases not matched to a gene. Germline V lookup: CDR1 LGHNA, CDR2 YNFKEQ. Here the CDR3 DNA reads TGTGCCAGCAGCGAGGGACTAGCGGAATCCGGGGAGCTGTTTTTT. Translating it yields CASSEGLAESGELFF.

For the CDR3, the DNA is TGCAGTGCTAGATTCGGCAACCCAGATACGCAGTATTTT. Amino acid sequence: CSARFGNPDTQYF. The chain carries TRBV20-1 and TRBJ2-3; D ambiguous. The V gene lost 2 bases and the J gene lost 4 bases, with 10 bases spanning the gap. Germline CDR1 reads DFQATT; CDR2 reads SNEGSKA (reference sequence). This CDR3 contains 13 residues.

This sequence joins TRBV6-5 and TRBJ1-5; D ambiguous. Germline-derived CDR1 and CDR2 are MNHEY and SVGAGI. V was clipped by 7 bases and J by 6 bases, with 7 bases between them. This CDR3 has 11 residues. Here the CDR3 reads CASKGGQPQHF. The CDR3 nucleotides read TGTGCCAGCAAGGGTGGTCAGCCCCAGCATTTT.

This clonotype was recorded a few times. The CDR3 reads CASSSPYPGANVLTF. The CDR3, as DNA: TGTGCCAGCAGCTCCCCTTATCCTGGGGCCAACGTCCTGACTTTC. This chain connects TRBV7-9 to TRBJ2-6; D unresolved. The germline V and J ends were trimmed by 4 bases and 2 bases, with 9 bases remaining between them. This CDR3 spans 15 amino acids. The germline gives CDR1 SEHNR, CDR2 FQNEAQ (reference sequence). The entire variable domain, with the rest obtained from reference TRBV7-9 and TRBJ2-6, is as follows: DTGVSQNPRHKITKRGQNVTFRCDPISEHNRLYWYRQTLGQGPEFLTYFQNEAQLEKSRLLSDRFSAERPKGSFSTLEIQRTEQGDSAMYLCASSSPYPGANVLTFGAGSRLTVL.

The V call is TRBV18, the J call TRBJ1-4, with TRBD1 matching over 7 bases. V was clipped by 4 bases and J by 2 bases; unmatched bases: 13. This CDR3 is built from 18 residues. Germline assignment: CDR1 KGHSH and CDR2 LQKENI. CDR3 DNA sequence: TGTGCCAGCTCACGCCGCGGGACAGAGGGGGGGACTAATGAAAAACTGTTTTTT. Translated, it gives CASSRRGTEGGTNEKLFF.

There are a few counts of this clonotype. CDR3 sequence: CASSFKGEDEQYF. Here the CDR3 DNA reads TGTGCCAGCAGCTTCAAGGGTGAGGACGAGCAGTACTTC. The chain couples TRBV11-2 to TRBJ2-1; D call uncertain. The DNA end lines up better with TRBJ2-7; the J call may be wrong. The CDR3 loop spans 13 amino acids. The germline V gene encodes CDR1 SGHAT and CDR2 FQNNGV.

The V call is TRBV20-1, the J call TRBJ2-7; 8 bases match TRBD2. The germline CDR1 and CDR2 sequences are DFQATT and SNEGSKA (reference sequence). The CDR3 spans 14 residues. The V and J ends lost 3 bases and 1 base, in that order; junction bases with no gene match: 5. The CDR3 here is CSASQGGRSYEQYF. CDR3 bases: TGCAGTGCTAGTCAGGGCGGGAGGTCCTACGAGCAGTACTTC.

In its sample, this clonotype was seen a few times. The chain recombines TRBV20-1 with TRBJ2-5, with 7 bases aligning to TRBD1. The ends lost 0 bases at V and 4 bases at J; junction bases unmatched: 5. CDR3 length: 14 residues. CDR1 is DFQATT, CDR2 SNEGSKA, per germline (reference sequence). CDR3 residues: CSARDLTGSETQYF. DNA of the CDR3: TGCAGTGCTAGAGATTTGACAGGGTCAGAGACCCAGTACTTC.

As to this clonotype: An end of the junction does not agree with germline; a read error may underlie this. The J gene is TRBJ2-5, the V gene TRBV12-3 or TRBV12-4, with D perhaps being TRBD1 or TRBD2 (6 bases each). CDR3 size: 12 residues. CDR3 protein: CASSLDGGGTDF. In nucleotides, the CDR3 is TGTGCCAGCAGTTTAGACGGAGGGGGTACGGACTTC.

This clonotype was counted between two and nine times. The rearrangement links TRBV7-9 to TRBJ1-5; D gene uncertain. Germline V gene data show CDR1 as SEHNR and CDR2 as FQNEAQ (reference sequence). The CDR3 consists of 12 residues. Deletions cut 4 bases from V and 5 bases from J, with 6 bases between. CDR3 nucleotides: TGTGCCAGCAGCTCTCAGGATCAGCCCCAGCATTTT. Translated, it gives CASSSQDQPQHF. Combining the CDR3 with reference TRBV7-9 and TRBJ1-5 gives the whole variable domain DTGVSQNPRHKITKRGQNVTFRCDPISEHNRLYWYRQTLGQGPEFLTYFQNEAQLEKSRLLSDRFSAERPKGSFSTLEIQRTEQGDSAMYLCASSSQDQPQHFGDGTRLSIL.